This T cell receptor beta chain was documented in a study of T cell repertoires in cytomegalovirus infection. Study details: Shared public TCR beta signatures pointed to both CMV infection and a matching HLA type.

Details on this clonotype: Antigen specificity is unknown.

Using its own MiXCR run on the reads, TCRdb lists one record per CDR3 protein. The data show approximately 300,000 distinct CDR3 sequences, with roughly 25% seen just once and 10% to 15% held by the top ten. V was shortened by 6 bases and J by 15 bases, with 18 bases between the two germline ends. The CDR3 is 12 residues long. This chain uses TRBV12-3 or TRBV12-4 with TRBJ2-1; the D is unclear. The sequence came from a human donor in good health (CMV status not recorded). Some clones in this sample may be carry-over from other donors' samples. The source was cultured PBMCs, collected from culture after CMV antigen stimulation. Here the CDR3 reads CASSPRLAETFF. For the CDR3, the DNA is TGTGCCAGCAGCCCCCGACTTGCCGAGACGTTCTTC.